This TCR beta chain was sequenced in a study of blood T cell repertoires in COVID-19. Background on the study: Whether acute or convalescent, the COVID-19 samples came from the United States, Italy and Spain. Nucleic acid was either cDNA or gDNA, and it came from T cells, B-cell-depleted T cells, or PBMCs.

Enrolled through a virtual design, the participants were between 18 and 89 years of age and came from about two dozen US areas. Per the original data handling: The authors estimated nucleated cell counts from reference gene primer amplification. TCRdb's table, derived via immunoSEQ multiplex PCR, lists solely in-frame clones and lacks some. V, J and clone size reflect that table, while D and trimming were determined from the DNA. The table has almost 400,000 clones, more than 75% seen once; the top ten hold 0.95% to 1%. This CDR3 region has 16 residues. Germline values: CDR1 SGHAT, CDR2 FQNNGV. Trimming left V 5 bases short and J 1 base short, with 14 bases between.

The chain is built from TRBV11-2 and TRBJ2-2, with TRBD1 as a possible D gene (6 bases). This TCR came from a woman between 25 and 40 years old with acute COVID-19. Sequenced material: PBMCs or T cells enriched from blood (not recorded which). CDR3 sequence: CASSEDRFLNTGELFF. The CDR3 DNA follows: TGTGCCAGCAGCGAGGACAGATTCTTGAACACCGGGGAGCTGTTTTTT.